This TCR beta chain stems from a study of T cells after yellow fever vaccination. Turning to the study itself: Some fractions had low cell numbers, and these were prepared with SMART-Seq v4 Ultra Low Input. Study-wide results and limits: FACS-sorted repertoires might harbor abundant contaminating clonotypes from the bulk population.

TCRdb fed the 5' RACE reads into MiXCR, producing one record per CDR3 protein. The sample contains more than 450,000 distinct CDR3 sequences, just over 20% of which appear only once. About this clonotype: Its antigen is unidentified.

V lost 0 bases to trimming and J lost 0 bases, with 5 bases between them. Germline lookup yields CDR1 LNHNV and CDR2 YYDKDF (reference sequence). The CDR3 sequence is 14 residues long. The sample in question was PBMCs, obtained 20 to 25 days after the first yellow fever vaccination. The receptor comes from a man between 18 and 29 years old who received the YFV17D yellow fever vaccine. This chain links TRBV15 with TRBJ1-1; D gene uncertain. CDR3 sequence (DNA): TGTGCCACCAGCAGAGATCTGGTGAACACTGAAGCTTTCTTT. It encodes CATSRDLVNTEAFF.